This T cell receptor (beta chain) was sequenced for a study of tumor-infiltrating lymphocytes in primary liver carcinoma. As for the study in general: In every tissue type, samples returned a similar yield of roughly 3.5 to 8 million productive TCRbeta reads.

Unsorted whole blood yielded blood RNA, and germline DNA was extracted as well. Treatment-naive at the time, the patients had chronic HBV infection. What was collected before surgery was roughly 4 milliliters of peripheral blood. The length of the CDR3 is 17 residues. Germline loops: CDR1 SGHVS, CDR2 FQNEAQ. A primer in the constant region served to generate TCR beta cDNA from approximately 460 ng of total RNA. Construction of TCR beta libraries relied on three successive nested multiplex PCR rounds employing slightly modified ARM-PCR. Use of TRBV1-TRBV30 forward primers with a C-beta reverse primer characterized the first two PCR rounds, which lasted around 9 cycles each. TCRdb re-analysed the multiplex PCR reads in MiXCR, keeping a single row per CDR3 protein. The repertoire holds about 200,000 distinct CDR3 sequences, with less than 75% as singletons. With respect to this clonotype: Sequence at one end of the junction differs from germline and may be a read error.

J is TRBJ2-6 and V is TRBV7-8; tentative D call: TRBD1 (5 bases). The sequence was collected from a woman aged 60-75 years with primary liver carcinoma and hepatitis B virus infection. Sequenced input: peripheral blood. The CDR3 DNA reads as TGTGTCAGCAGTATGGGTACACCAAGACAGGGGGCCAACGTCCTGACTTTC. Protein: CVSSMGTPRQGANVLTF.